This entry concerns a single T cell receptor beta chain. Its antigen is currently unknown. Germline CDR1 and CDR2: ENHRY and SYGVKD. CDR3 size: 14 residues. Trimming removed 2 bases from V and 7 bases from J; junction bases left unmatched: 5. These data are taken from a study of cytomegalovirus exposure and HLA in healthy donors. Overall study results and limits: Indistinguishable V segments such as TRBV6-2 and TRBV6-3 were excluded. Links to common viral pathogens appeared, in a later analysis, for several of the most significant clusters. The authors enumerated 180 or so TCR beta chains as linked to cytomegalovirus. In terms of immune exposure information, only CMV serostatus was available.

The PCR employed 60 Vbeta primers together with 13 Jbeta primers. Profiled with immunoSEQ multiplex PCR; TCRdb holds only in-frame clones, not every one. Of about 50,000 clones in the sample, 65% to 80% were seen once. This chain connects TRBV10-3 to TRBJ1-3; 7 bases are shared with TRBD1. This clonotype was sampled from a woman aged 45-60 years in good health and CMV-seronegative. Sequencing was done on a sample of PBMCs. The chain's CDR3 is CAISEGTDRNTIYF. The DNA for the CDR3 is TGTGCCATCAGTGAGGGGACAGATCGGAACACCATATATTTT.